In its sample, the clone carrying this TCR beta chain was seen many times. Antigen specificity is unknown. The data were taken from a study of T-cell reconstitution after alpha-beta-depleted transplantation in children. Overall study findings and caveats: Day-60 TCRbeta diversity that was high in some patients was derived from surviving recipient T cells and thymic progenitors. By about two months after transplant, alpha-beta T cells reportedly arose from several hundred graft clones that had expanded. Among T cells one year after transplant, newly produced cells accounted for most counts and diversity.

A TCRbeta library incorporating unique molecular identifiers was prepared. TCRdb reanalysed the PCR reads using MiXCR and keeps one entry per CDR3 protein. The sample yields about 97,000 distinct CDR3 sequences, approximately 6% seen once. Germline V gene lookup returns CDR1 SGHTA and CDR2 FQGTGA. Trimming removed 5 bases from V and 0 bases from J; junction bases left unmatched: 7. CDR3 length equals 15 residues. Specimen: PBMCs, mostly from graft donor cells, collected 60 days after TCRalphabeta/CD19-depleted stem cell transplant. The rearrangement links TRBV7-3 to TRBJ2-7; 7 nucleotides line up with TRBD1. The TCR comes from a female patient between 2 and 10 years old who had a stem cell transplant for Fanconi anemia, so the T cells may come from the graft donor. In DNA form, the CDR3 reads TGTGCCAGCAGCATTCGACAGGGAAGCTCCTACGAGCAGTACTTC. This translates into CASSIRQGSSYEQYF.